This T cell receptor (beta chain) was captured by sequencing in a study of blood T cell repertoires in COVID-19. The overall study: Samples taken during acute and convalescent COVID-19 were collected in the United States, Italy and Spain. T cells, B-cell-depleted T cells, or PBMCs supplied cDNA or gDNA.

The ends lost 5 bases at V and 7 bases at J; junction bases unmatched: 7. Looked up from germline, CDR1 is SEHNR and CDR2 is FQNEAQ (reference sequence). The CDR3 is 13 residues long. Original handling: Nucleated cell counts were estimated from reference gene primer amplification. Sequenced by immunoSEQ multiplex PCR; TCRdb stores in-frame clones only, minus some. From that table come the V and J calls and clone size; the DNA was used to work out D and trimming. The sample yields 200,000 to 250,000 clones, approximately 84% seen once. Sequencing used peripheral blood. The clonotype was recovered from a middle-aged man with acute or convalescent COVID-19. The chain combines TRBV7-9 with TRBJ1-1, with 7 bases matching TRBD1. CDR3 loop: CASSRRDRNEAFF. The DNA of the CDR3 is TGTGCCAGCAGCCGCCGGGACAGAAATGAAGCTTTCTTT.